These 25 T cell receptor beta chains were sequenced from one sample in a study of CD8 T cells in Susac syndrome. Reverse transcription of roughly 0.5 to 1 ug RNA was carried out with random hexamers. MiXCR, run by TCRdb on the immunoSEQ multiplex PCR reads, gives a single entry per CDR3 protein. The sample contains over 150,000 distinct CDR3 sequences, roughly 95% of which appear only once. The sample comprised CD4+ T cells from PBMCs. The receptors were gathered from a human donor with Susac syndrome.

The chain links TRBV30 to TRBJ2-7; unclear D gene. The V and J ends lost 1 base and 6 bases respectively, with 7 bases between them. The germline CDR1 and CDR2 sequences are GTSNPN and SVGIG (reference sequence). The CDR3 is 11 amino acids. The CDR3 sequence: CAWSGLIEQYF. Here the CDR3 DNA reads TGTGCCTGGAGTGGCCTAATCGAGCAGTACTTC.

The J gene is TRBJ2-1, the V gene TRBV14, with D possibly TRBD1 on 5 matching bases. CDR1 is SGHDN, CDR2 FVKESK, per germline. The germline V and J ends were trimmed by 1 base and 13 bases, with 14 bases remaining between them. This CDR3 is built from 13 residues. The CDR3 region is CASSQGGASSQFF. The CDR3 DNA reads TGTGCCAGCAGCCAAGGTGGGGCTAGTAGTCAGTTCTTC.

This clonotype has just a few counts. The rearrangement uses TRBV15 and TRBJ2-5; D is uncertain. Germline CDR1 LNHNV, CDR2 YYDKDF (reference sequence). The CDR3 is made up of 12 amino acids. V shed 0 bases and J shed 6 bases, with 5 bases lying between them. The CDR3 DNA reads as TGTGCCACCAGCAGAGATCGGCAGACCCAGTACTTC. This encodes CATSRDRQTQYF.

The gene calls are TRBV6-6 and TRBJ2-1; D possibly matches TRBD1 or TRBD2 (5 bases each). The CDR3 covers 13 residues. The V end was cut by 0 bases, the J end by 14 bases, with 14 bases between. Germline V CDR1 and CDR2: MNHNY, SVGAGI (reference sequence). CDR3 bases: TGTGCCAGCAGTTACTCGAGCGAGGGGTCTGAGTTCTTC. This sequence encodes CASSYSSEGSEFF.

This clonotype has only one observation. The rearrangement links TRBV11-2 to TRBJ2-7; D possibly matches TRBD1 or TRBD2 (5 bases each). The V gene's germline CDR1 is SGHAT and CDR2 FQNNGV. The V gene lost 3 bases and the J gene lost 0 bases, with 12 bases spanning the gap. This CDR3 comprises 15 residues. The chain's CDR3 is CASSFTEGPSYEQYF. CDR3 DNA sequence: TGTGCCAGCAGCTTCACCGAGGGGCCCTCCTACGAGCAGTACTTC.

The gene calls are TRBV27 and TRBJ2-7, with D perhaps given as TRBD1 or TRBD2 (5 bases each). The CDR3 covers 14 residues. Trimming took off 5 bases at V and 4 bases at J, with 15 bases between the two ends. Germline values: CDR1 MNHEY, CDR2 SMNVEV (reference sequence). The CDR3 bases are TGTGCCAGCAGTCCGTCAGGGCCGGGGTACGAGCAGTACGTC. Its protein product is CASSPSGPGYEQYV.

The chain uses TRBV6-6 and TRBJ1-2, with D hard to call. Trimming took off 6 bases at V and 0 bases at J, with 17 bases between the two ends. The V gene's germline CDR1 is MNHNY and CDR2 SVGAGI (reference sequence). This CDR3 comprises 16 residues. In DNA form, the CDR3 reads TGTGCCAGCAGCCGACCCTCTTTGGGTCCTAACTATGGCTACACCTTC. This translates into CASSRPSLGPNYGYTF.

The V call is TRBV3-1, the J call TRBJ1-1, with D unclear. Trimming cost V 8 bases and J 0 bases, with 10 bases left between them. CDR1 and CDR2 (germline): LGHDT, YNNKEL (reference sequence). The CDR3 covers 13 residues. In DNA form, the CDR3 reads TGTGCCAGCCGTCAACGGATGAACACTGAAGCTTTCTTT. It is translated as CASRQRMNTEAFF. Full variable domain (outside the CDR3, taken from reference TRBV3-1 and TRBJ1-1): DTAVSQTPKYLVTQMGNDKSIKCEQNLGHDTMYWYKQDSKKFLKIMFSYNNKELIINETVPNRFSPKSPDKAHLNLHINSLELGDSAVYFCASRQRMNTEAFFGQGTRLTVV.

The chain links TRBV29-1 to TRBJ1-1, with D possibly matching TRBD1 (5 bases). CDR1 and CDR2 (germline): SQVTM, ANQGSEA. Between the trimmed V and J ends, which lost 5 bases and 4 bases, there was a span of 14 bases. This CDR3 has 13 residues. CDR3 protein: CSVFGGGTTEAFF. The CDR3 DNA reads TGCAGCGTTTTTGGGGGGGGGACCACTGAAGCTTTCTTT. Full variable domain (remainder filled in from reference TRBV29-1 and TRBJ1-1): SAVISQKPSRDICQRGTSLTIQCQVDSQVTMMFWYRQQPGQSLTLIATANQGSEATYESGFVIDKFPISRPNLTFSTLTVSNMSPEDSSIYLCSVFGGGTTEAFFGQGTRLTVV.

The chain links TRBV7-2 to TRBJ2-5; D unclear. The CDR3 runs to 15 residues. CDR1 and CDR2 from the germline V gene are SGHTA and FQGNSA. Trimming pared 1 base from V and 1 base from J, leaving 10 bases between. The CDR3 DNA reads as TGTGCCAGCAGCTTAGGAAGGCAGCCCCAAGAGACCCAGTACTTC. It is translated as CASSLGRQPQETQYF.

This chain uses TRBV5-1 with TRBJ2-5; no definite D call. This CDR3 contains 14 residues. Looked up from germline, CDR1 is SGHRS and CDR2 is YFSETQ. Trimming shortened V by 3 bases and J by 1 base, and 10 bases separated the two germline ends. The DNA for the CDR3 is TGCGCCAGCAGCTCCGCCCTCTTCCAAGAGACCCAGTACTTC. Residues: CASSSALFQETQYF.

The rearrangement uses TRBV7-8 and TRBJ2-1; D perhaps matches TRBD2 (6 bases). V was pared by 2 bases and J by 0 bases, with 14 bases between. Germline V gene lookup returns CDR1 SGHVS and CDR2 FQNEAQ. This CDR3 has 17 residues. The CDR3 loop reads CASSLFSVGSSYNEQFF. Written as DNA, the CDR3 is TGTGCCAGCAGCTTATTCAGCGTCGGGAGCTCCTACAATGAGCAGTTCTTC.

The J gene is TRBJ2-7, the V gene TRBV20-1, with no clear D. The CDR3 extends over 13 amino acids. CDR1 is DFQATT, CDR2 SNEGSKA, per germline (reference sequence). The V end was cut by 6 bases, the J end by 3 bases, with 15 bases between. CDR3 nucleotide sequence: TGCAGTGCCGCTTCCCCGACAAACTACGAGCAGTACGTC. Translation: CSAASPTNYEQYV.

V is TRBV7-9 and J is TRBJ2-4, with a weak D call TRBD2 (6 bases). Germline V gene lookup returns CDR1 SEHNR and CDR2 FQNEAQ (reference sequence). The CDR3 totals 16 residues. Trimming removed 5 bases at V and 9 bases at J, with 23 bases between. CDR3 region: CASSLLGGGAGSIQYF. The CDR3 DNA reads as TGTGCCAGCAGCCTCTTGGGGGGAGGAGCTGGTAGCATTCAGTACTTC. The whole variable domain, remainder taken from reference TRBV7-9 and TRBJ2-4, is DTGVSQNPRHKITKRGQNVTFRCDPISEHNRLYWYRQTLGQGPEFLTYFQNEAQLEKSRLLSDRFSAERPKGSFSTLEIQRTEQGDSAMYLCASSLLGGGAGSIQYFGAGTRLSVL.

The chain employs TRBV12-3 or TRBV12-4 and TRBJ1-1; D call uncertain. The V and J ends lost 3 bases and 7 bases respectively, with 9 bases between them. The CDR3 has 12 amino acids. The CDR3 sequence is CASSFSGNEAFF. The DNA for the CDR3 is TGTGCCAGCAGTTTTTCCGGGAATGAAGCTTTCTTT.

This chain uses TRBV6-2 or TRBV6-3 with TRBJ1-1; D call uncertain. V was trimmed by 2 bases and J by 1 base, leaving 11 bases between them. Germline-derived CDR1 and CDR2 are MNHEY and SVGEGT. The CDR3 loop spans 15 amino acids. The CDR3 coding sequence is TGTGCCAGCAGTTACGTGAGAGGCGGGAACACTGAAGCTTTCTTT. It codes for CASSYVRGGNTEAFF.

This chain links TRBV30 with TRBJ1-5; TRBD1 matches at 9 bases. V dropped 0 bases and J dropped 4; count of bases not matched to a gene: 10. The V gene's germline CDR1 is GTSNPN and CDR2 SVGIG (reference sequence). The CDR3 extends over 17 amino acids. For the CDR3, the DNA is TGTGCCTGGAGTGTACGGCTTGGACAGGGGTTAAATCAGCCCCAGCATTTT. Translation: CAWSVRLGQGLNQPQHF.

The rearrangement uses TRBV12-3 or TRBV12-4 and TRBJ1-1; D gene ambiguous. The CDR3 is 14 amino acids. The V gene lost 5 bases and the J gene lost 1 base, with 11 bases spanning the gap. The CDR3: CASSPSGRNTEAFF. The CDR3 nucleotides read TGTGCCAGCAGTCCCTCGGGGAGGAACACTGAAGCTTTCTTT.

The chain links TRBV6-5 to TRBJ2-3; 8 bases match TRBD1. The length of the CDR3 is 13 residues. The germline V gene encodes CDR1 MNHEY and CDR2 SVGAGI. Losses at the gene ends were 5 bases for V and 6 bases for J; bases not matched to a gene: 4. The CDR3 spells CASSPRTGDTQYF. CDR3 in DNA: TGTGCCAGCAGTCCAAGGACAGGGGATACGCAGTATTTT.

V is TRBV15 and J is TRBJ2-3, with D unresolved. The germline CDR1 and CDR2 sequences are LNHNV and YYDKDF (reference sequence). The V end was cut by 1 base, the J end by 4 bases, with 3 bases between. This CDR3 comprises 12 residues. This chain's CDR3 is CATSRVSDTQYF. The DNA for the CDR3 is TGTGCCACCAGCAGAGTGTCAGATACGCAGTATTTT.

The gene calls are TRBV29-1 and TRBJ1-2, with D hard to call. The germline V gene has CDR1 SQVTM and CDR2 ANQGSEA. Trimming took 4 bases from V and 7 from J, leaving 22 bases between them. This CDR3 is built from 15 residues. CDR3 in DNA: TGCAGCGTTGGTCCCGGCAATTTGGGTTTCGGTGGCTACACCTTC. It translates to CSVGPGNLGFGGYTF.

Only one count was recorded for this clonotype. The chain recombines TRBV19 with TRBJ2-1; D gene ambiguous. The germline V and J ends were trimmed by 1 base and 8 bases, with 6 bases remaining between them. This CDR3 spans 12 amino acids. Germline V CDR1 and CDR2: LNHDA, SQIVND (reference sequence). The DNA of the CDR3 is TGTGCCAGTAGTATAGCCAATTATGAGCAGTTCTTC. It is translated as CASSIANYEQFF. The whole variable domain, filled in from reference TRBV19 and TRBJ2-1, reads DGGITQSPKYLFRKEGQNVTLSCEQNLNHDAMYWYRQDPGQGLRLIYYSQIVNDFQKGDIAEGYSVSREKKESFPLTVTSAQKNPTAFYLCASSIANYEQFFGPGTRLTVL.

The chain uses TRBV6-4 and TRBJ2-5; the D is unclear. Germline assignment: CDR1 MRHNA and CDR2 SNTAGT. The CDR3 spans 14 residues. With 3 bases removed from V and 12 bases from J, the gap between germline ends came to 20 bases. As DNA, the CDR3 is TGTGCCAGCAGTGAAGGGATACTCCCGCTTTCAAAGTACTTC. It is translated as CASSEGILPLSKYF.

This sequence joins TRBV4-3 and TRBJ2-5; possible D gene TRBD1, 5 bases. This CDR3 contains 15 residues. Germline V gene sequence: CDR1 LGHNA, CDR2 YSLEER. V lost 3 bases to trimming and J lost 2 bases, with 13 bases between them. This CDR3 reads CASSQSAGQQETQYF. As DNA, the CDR3 is TGCGCCAGCAGCCAGTCGGCAGGGCAGCAAGAGACCCAGTACTTC.

This chain uses TRBV28 with TRBJ1-2, with D perhaps TRBD1 (5 bases). There are 12 residues in the CDR3. V dropped 8 bases and J dropped 5 bases, with 12 bases sitting between them. Germline CDR1 MDHEN, CDR2 SYDVKM. CDR3 in DNA: TGTGCCAGCCTCGGGACCGTTTATGGCTACACCTTC. Translation gives CASLGTVYGYTF.